This T cell receptor (beta chain) was identified in a study of CXCR3-negative and CXCR3-positive naive CD8 T cells. Germline V gene data show CDR1 as LNHNV and CDR2 as YYDKDF (reference sequence). The CDR3 runs 14 residues. It was by 5' RACE with UMI labels that the TRB cDNA libraries were prepared. TCRdb reprocessed the 5' RACE reads and reports one entry per CDR3 protein, with no DNA. The table for this sample gives about 92,000 distinct CDR3 sequences. This chain uses TRBV15 with TRBJ2-2. The TCR sequence derives from a human donor in good health. Some clones in this sample may be carry-over from other donors' samples. The sample was naive CXCR3- CD8+ T cells from blood. Subset in this sample: CD45RO-CCR7+CD27+CD95- naive CD8+ T cells lacking CXCR3 (TNR3-). Here the CDR3 reads CATSVTLNTGELFF. The whole variable domain, remainder taken from reference TRBV15 and TRBJ2-2, is DAMVIQNPRYQVTQFGKPVTLSCSQTLNHNVMYWYQQKSSQAPKLLFHYYDKDFNNEADTPDNFQSRRPNTSFCFLDIRSPGLGDTAMYLCATSVTLNTGELFFGEGSRLTVL.